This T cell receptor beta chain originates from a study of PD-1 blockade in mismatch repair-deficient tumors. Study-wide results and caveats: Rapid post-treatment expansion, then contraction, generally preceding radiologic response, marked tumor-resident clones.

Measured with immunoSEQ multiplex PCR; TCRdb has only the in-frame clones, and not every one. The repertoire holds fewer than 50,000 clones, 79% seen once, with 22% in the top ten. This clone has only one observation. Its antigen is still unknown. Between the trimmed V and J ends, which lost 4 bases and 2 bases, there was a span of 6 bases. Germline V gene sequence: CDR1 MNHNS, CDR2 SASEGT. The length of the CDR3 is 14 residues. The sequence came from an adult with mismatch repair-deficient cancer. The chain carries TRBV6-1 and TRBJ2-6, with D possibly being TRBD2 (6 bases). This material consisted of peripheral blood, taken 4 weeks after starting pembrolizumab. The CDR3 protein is CASSGLAGANVLTF. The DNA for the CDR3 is TGTGCCAGCAGTGGACTAGCTGGGGCCAACGTCCTGACTTTC.